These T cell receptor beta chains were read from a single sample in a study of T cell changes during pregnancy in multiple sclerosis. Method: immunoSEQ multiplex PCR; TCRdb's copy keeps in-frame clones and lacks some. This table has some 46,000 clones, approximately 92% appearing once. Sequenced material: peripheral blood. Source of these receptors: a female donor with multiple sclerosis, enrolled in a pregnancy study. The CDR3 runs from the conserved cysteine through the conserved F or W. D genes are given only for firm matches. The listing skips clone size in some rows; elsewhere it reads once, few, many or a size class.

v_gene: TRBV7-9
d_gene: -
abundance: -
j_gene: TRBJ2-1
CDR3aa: CASSPWGQRRQYEQFF
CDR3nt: TGTGCCAGCAGCCCGTGGGGGCAGCGGAGGCAGTATGAGCAGTTCTTC

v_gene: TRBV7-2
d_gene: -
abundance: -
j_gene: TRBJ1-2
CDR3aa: CASSLAAYGYTF
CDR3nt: TGTGCCAGCAGCTTAGCAGCTTATGGCTACACCTTC

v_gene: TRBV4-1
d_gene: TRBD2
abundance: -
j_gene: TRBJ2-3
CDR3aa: CASSQRTSGSLPDTQYF
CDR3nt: TGCGCCAGCAGCCAAAGGACTAGCGGGAGTCTGCCAGATACGCAGTATTTT

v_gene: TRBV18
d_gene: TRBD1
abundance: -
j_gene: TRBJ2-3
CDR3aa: CASSSQQGAEDTQYF
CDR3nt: TGTGCCAGCTCATCGCAACAGGGGGCAGAAGATACGCAGTATTTT

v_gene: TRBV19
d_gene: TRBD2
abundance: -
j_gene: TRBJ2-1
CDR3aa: CATVAGRGSYNEQFF
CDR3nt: TGTGCCACTGTAGCGGGGCGGGGCTCCTACAATGAGCAGTTCTTC

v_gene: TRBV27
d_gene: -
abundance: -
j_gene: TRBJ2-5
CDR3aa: CASSFGGRQETQYF
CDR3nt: TGTGCCAGCAGTTTTGGAGGCAGACAAGAGACCCAGTACTTC

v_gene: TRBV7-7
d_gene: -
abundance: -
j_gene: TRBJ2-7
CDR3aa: CASSLGWQGSHEQYF
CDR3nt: TGTGCCAGCAGCTTAGGATGGCAGGGAAGTCACGAGCAGTACTTC

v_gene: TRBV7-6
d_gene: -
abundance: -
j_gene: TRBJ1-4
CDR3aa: CASSLSEKLFF
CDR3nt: TGTGCCAGCAGCTTATCTGAAAAACTGTTTTTT

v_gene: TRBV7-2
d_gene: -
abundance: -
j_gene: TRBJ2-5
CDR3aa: CASSFLPRETQYF
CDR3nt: TGTGCCAGCAGCTTTCTTCCACGGGAGACCCAGTACTTC

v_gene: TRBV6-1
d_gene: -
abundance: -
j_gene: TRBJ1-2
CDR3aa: CASRGGFGYTF
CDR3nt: TGTGCCAGTCGGGGGGGGTTTGGCTACACCTTC

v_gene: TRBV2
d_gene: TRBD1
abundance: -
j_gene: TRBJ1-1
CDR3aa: CASSRQGPDTEAFF
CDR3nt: TGTGCCAGCAGTAGACAGGGGCCGGACACTGAAGCTTTCTTT

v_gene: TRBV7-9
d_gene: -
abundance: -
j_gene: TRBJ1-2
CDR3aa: CASSPARGQGPNYGYTF
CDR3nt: TGTGCCAGCAGCCCAGCGCGCGGGCAGGGGCCAAACTATGGCTACACCTTC

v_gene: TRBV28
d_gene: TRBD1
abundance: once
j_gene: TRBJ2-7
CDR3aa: CASTSAAGTGASYEQYF
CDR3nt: TGTGCCAGCACCTCAGCGGCGGGGACAGGGGCCTCCTACGAGCAGTACTTC

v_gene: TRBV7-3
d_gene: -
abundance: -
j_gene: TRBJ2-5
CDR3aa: CASSPRGTHQETQYF
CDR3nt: TGTGCCAGCAGCCCAAGGGGGACACATCAAGAGACCCAGTACTTC

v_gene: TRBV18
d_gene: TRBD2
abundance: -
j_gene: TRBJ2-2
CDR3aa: CASSRAGLATGELFF
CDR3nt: TGTGCCAGCTCACGCGCGGGACTAGCCACCGGGGAGCTGTTTTTT

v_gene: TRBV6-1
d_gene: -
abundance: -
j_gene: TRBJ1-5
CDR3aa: CASSVRSQPQHF
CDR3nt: TGTGCCAGCAGCGTAAGGAGTCAGCCCCAGCATTTT

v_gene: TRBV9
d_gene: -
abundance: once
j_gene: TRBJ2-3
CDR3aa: CASSVGIDTQYF
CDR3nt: TGTGCCAGCAGCGTTGGTATCGATACGCAGTATTTT